A selection of T cell receptor beta chains follows, all from one sample in a study of metastatic and nonmetastatic thyroid tumors. Using MiXCR, TCRdb re-called clones from the PCR reads. The sample holds 9,000 to 15,000 clones, 32% seen once. The specimen sequenced was tumor tissue. Receptors originate from a female donor with papillary thyroid cancer or a benign thyroid nodule (not recorded which). Some clones in this sample may be carry-over from other donors' samples. Both conserved end residues are part of each CDR3. Each record gives: J gene, clone size, D gene, V gene, CDR3 DNA, CDR3 protein. A D gene is named only where the DNA matches it firmly. Size tells how often a clone was seen (once, few, many) or the class of an expanded clone, and some rows leave it out.

j_gene: TRBJ2-3
abundance: few
d_gene: TRBD2
v_gene: TRBV10-1
CDR3nt: TGCGCCAGCAGAGAAGCGGGAGCAGCAGATACACAGTATTTT
CDR3aa: CASREAGAADTQYF

j_gene: TRBJ1-1
abundance: few
d_gene: TRBD1
v_gene: TRBV7-2
CDR3nt: TGTGCCAGCAGCTGGGGGACAGGACAAGCTTTCTTT
CDR3aa: CASSWGTGQAFF

j_gene: TRBJ2-1
abundance: NA
d_gene: TRBD1
v_gene: TRBV20-1
CDR3nt: TGCAGTGCTAGATCCCGGGACAGGTGGTACAATGAGCAGTTCTTC
CDR3aa: CSARSRDRWYNEQFF

j_gene: TRBJ1-1
abundance: medium-sized
d_gene: NA
v_gene: TRBV2
CDR3nt: TGTGCCAGCAGTGAACCGTTAACCTTT
CDR3aa: CASSEPLTF

j_gene: TRBJ1-2
abundance: NA
d_gene: NA
v_gene: TRBV7-2
CDR3nt: TGTGCCAGCAGCCTGATTAGAACAGGGTCAAGGGGGTACTTC
CDR3aa: CASSLIRTGSRGYF

j_gene: TRBJ2-1
abundance: many
d_gene: TRBD1
v_gene: TRBV5-1
CDR3nt: TGCGCCAGCAGCAGAGCCGACAGGGTAAATGAGCAGTTCTTC
CDR3aa: CASSRADRVNEQFF

j_gene: TRBJ1-4
abundance: many
d_gene: TRBD1
v_gene: TRBV7-2
CDR3nt: TGTGCCAGCAGTTATACAGGGGTTTCTAATGAAAAACTGTTTTTT
CDR3aa: CASSYTGVSNEKLFF

j_gene: TRBJ2-5
abundance: few
d_gene: TRBD1
v_gene: TRBV28
CDR3nt: TGTGCCAGCAGTTTAACAGGGGGCGAGGAGACCCAGTACTTC
CDR3aa: CASSLTGGEETQYF

j_gene: TRBJ1-5
abundance: many
d_gene: NA
v_gene: TRBV5-5
CDR3nt: TGTGCCAGCAGCGCCACAGACGGCAATCAGCCCCAGCATTTT
CDR3aa: CASSATDGNQPQHF

j_gene: TRBJ2-3
abundance: few
d_gene: NA
v_gene: TRBV6-1
CDR3nt: TGTGCCAGCAGTACGGGTCCCAAAAGCACAGATACGCAGTATTTT
CDR3aa: CASSTGPKSTDTQYF

j_gene: TRBJ2-7
abundance: NA
d_gene: NA
v_gene: TRBV5-1
CDR3nt: TGCGCCAGCAGCCCCAGATTCGACTACGAGCAGTACTTC
CDR3aa: CASSPRFDYEQYF

j_gene: TRBJ1-2
abundance: medium-sized
d_gene: TRBD1
v_gene: TRBV27
CDR3nt: TGTGCCAGCAAGCAAGGGACAGGGTACCCACAAGATGGCTACACCTTC
CDR3aa: CASKQGTGYPQDGYTF

j_gene: TRBJ1-6
abundance: NA
d_gene: NA
v_gene: TRBV30
CDR3nt: TGTGCCTGGAGCCGAAATAATTCACCCCTCCACTTT
CDR3aa: CAWSRNNSPLHF

j_gene: TRBJ1-1
abundance: medium-sized
d_gene: NA
v_gene: TRBV12-3/TRBV12-4
CDR3nt: TGTGCCAGCAGTTTGTCGGGGATTGGGACTGAAGCTTTCTTT
CDR3aa: CASSLSGIGTEAFF

j_gene: TRBJ2-1
abundance: NA
d_gene: TRBD2
v_gene: TRBV11-1
CDR3nt: TGTGCCAGCAGCTCACCTAGCGGTCCCACTAGCTCCTACAATGAGCAGTTCTTC
CDR3aa: CASSSPSGPTSSYNEQFF

j_gene: TRBJ2-3
abundance: NA
d_gene: NA
v_gene: TRBV10-2
CDR3nt: TGCGCCAGCAGTGTGGGGACAGATACGCAGTATTTT
CDR3aa: CASSVGTDTQYF